This note documents a single T cell receptor beta chain sequence. This CDR3 has 16 residues. Germline trimming cut 2 bases from V and 3 bases from J; bases unmatched to any gene: 5. In germline, CDR1 is MNHEY, CDR2 SVGAGI. This record belongs to a study of shared T cell receptors in the human thymus. TCRdb's table, derived via immunoSEQ multiplex PCR, lists solely in-frame clones and lacks some. The sample includes hundreds of thousands of clones, 70% to 90% of them seen just once. The sample also formed part of further work on human thymus T cells. That study adds: Surgeons resected thymus tissue during corrective heart surgery. Thymic and blood repertoires appeared to display a bias in their usage of V and J genes. Unrelated individuals reportedly shared highly overlapping thymic TCR repertoires.

Sequencing was carried out using thymocytes. The rearrangement joins TRBV6-5 to TRBJ2-3, with 10 bases aligning to TRBD2. This receptor was obtained from a boy under two years old with a congenital heart defect. CDR3 in DNA: TGTGCCAGCAGTTACGGTCTAGCGGGAGAGACAGATACGCAGTATTTT. Protein sequence: CASSYGLAGETDTQYF.